This entry is about one T cell receptor beta chain. Its specificity is unknown. Trimming shortened V by 0 bases and J by 2 bases, and 8 bases separated the two germline ends. There are 14 residues in the CDR3. The V gene's germline CDR1 is SGHRS and CDR2 YFSETQ. Using immunoSEQ multiplex PCR, the repertoire was profiled, and TCRdb retains in-frame clones only, with some absent. This table has about 10,000 clones, about 83% appearing once. The data are from a study of hypomethylating agent response in myelodysplastic syndrome. As for the study in general: Mean age was around 70 +/- 6 years; diploid cytogenetics predominated.

The analysis used unsorted bulk bone marrow, not T-cell subsets. Findings and caveats of the study: Control donors' ages did not match those of MDS patients. Possible novel MDS antigen recognition by shared GLIPH2 clusters needs experimental validation.

This specimen consisted of bone marrow, obtained before or after starting hypomethylating agent treatment for myelodysplastic syndrome (not recorded which). This receptor was obtained from a human donor with myelodysplastic syndrome. V usage is TRBV5-1 and J usage is TRBJ2-5; TRBD1 might be the D (5 bases). The CDR3 coding sequence is TGCGCCAGCAGCTTGGCGCAGGGACAAGAGACCCAGTACTTC. It yields the protein CASSLAQGQETQYF.